The TCR beta chain described here comes from a study of cytomegalovirus exposure and HLA in healthy donors (dated by TCRdb to about 2017). The study in broad terms: An earlier analysis of 587 of the donors reported about 300 Gb of sequence data and around 110 million unique TCR beta sequences obtained from 150 million to 200 million T cells. An early release covering roughly 640 HLA-typed donors comprised about 320 gigabases of sequencing data and roughly 86 million unique TCR sequences. Of the 350 to 450 genotyped donors, roughly 80% fell in the genetic ancestry cluster associated with self-reported Caucasian donors. The study aimed to test whether cataloging public T cell receptors could reveal signatures of past pathogen exposure. Using immunosequencing, the study profiled T cell repertoires from about 650 subjects and related those repertoires to cytomegalovirus serostatus. A separate validation cohort of roughly 120 different subjects was used in addition to the roughly 700-subject first cohort. To predict cytomegalovirus infection status, the study combined high-throughput TCR immunosequencing, statistical association of individual TCRs with disease status, and machine learning. A later analysis re-analyzed previously published TCR beta repertoires from 666 donors and added high-resolution HLA genotyping to study TCR occurrence patterns. Rather than using new phenotypic data, the later analysis identified candidate immune exposures from TCR beta sequences and from how often those sequences occurred across donors. To decide whether each TCR beta V gene segment behaved as functional or pseudogenic, an earlier analysis of some 570 of the donors relied on high-throughput TCR beta sequencing. Alongside the repertoire data, information on donor age, sex, ethnicity and CMV serostatus was compiled. A later genetic analysis used genome-wide SNP genotypes for about 65% of the 666 donors, treating that subset as a discovery cohort. Every repertoire in the discovery cohort had been generated on one and the same sequencing platform. HLA typing included class I and class II loci at four-digit resolution. Typing coverage differed by locus: A, B, C, DRB1 and DQB1 were typed in roughly 629-640 donors, DQA1 in about 510, DPA1 in approximately 610, and DPB1 in roughly 470. Four to six DR-DQ haplotypes were handled as single units for association and clustering, since linkage in the cohort was strong. On average, around 200,000 unique TCR beta nucleotide sequences were sequenced per donor among a few hundred genotyped donors of the cohort, with roughly 19% of those sequences being non-productive.

Receptor amplification or capture employed the immunoSEQ multiplex PCR assay. For the multiplex PCR, a mixture combining 60 forward primers for TCR Vbeta segments and 13 reverse primers for TCR Jbeta segments was used. Amplification of the CDR3 region of rearranged TCR beta genes was performed with a multiplex PCR assay on genomic DNA. Amplified TCR beta libraries were sequenced as 87-base-pair reads on the Illumina HiSeq System. In the original analysis: A later analysis counted tens of millions of unique TCR beta chains across the 666 repertoires, and 10 million to 11 million of these chains were shared by at least two donors. To remove PCR and sequencing errors, raw reads were error-corrected and collapsed into unique sequences using a nearest-neighbor algorithm that merged closely related sequences. V, D and J gene segments were assigned by aligning CDR3 sequences to IMGT reference sequences. For a sequence to be retained, a match of at least six nucleotides was required to both a V gene segment and a J gene segment. A rearrangement counted as productive if the CDR3 had no stop codons and remained in frame with V and J, and every other rearrangement counted as non-productive. CDR3 was defined according to IMGT convention as the region running from the second conserved V-encoded cysteine to the conserved J-encoded phenylalanine. Sequences without an unambiguous match to a single V gene segment were excluded from the earlier analysis of about 600 of the donors. In an earlier analysis of roughly 500 of the donors, V segments were called functional above 56.7% productive rearrangements and were called segregating when the between-donor standard deviation exceeded 5%. To diagnose cytomegalovirus status from the catalog of TCR beta chain sequences, a statistical classification framework was built. In a later analysis, V and J genes were assigned by comparing TCR nucleotide sequences against IMGT/GENE-DB human TR gene sequences. The TCRdist pipeline was used in a later analysis to assign CDR3 sequences and most-parsimonious VDJ recombination scenarios. In a later analysis, each TCR beta chain was defined by its CDR3 amino acid sequence together with its V-gene family, and reads without a unique V-gene family were excluded. To address suspected cross-contamination and a sequencing artifact, a later analysis removed over 500 highly shared, low-generation-probability nucleotide sequences. For each public chain, a later analysis derived a clonal expansion index from normalized ranks of inferred template counts within each repertoire. Generation probabilities in a later analysis came from a VDJ recombination model fitted to out-of-frame rearrangements, and those results were checked against IGoR. A later analysis scored TCR-TCR, TCR-HLA and TCR-CMV co-occurrence with hypergeometric tests, applying a repertoire-size bias correction to TCR pairs. A later analysis estimated false discovery rates by permuting HLA or CMV assignments 20 times. In a later analysis, co-occurring TCRs were grouped using DBSCAN, and TCRdist sequence similarity was added for clustering within HLA-allele-positive subsets. Repertoires with fewer than 30,000 or more than 120,000 public chains were left out of co-occurrence clustering, as were a handful of repertoires with anomalous nucleotide sharing. Imported from immuneACCESS, the table was reduced by TCRdb to in-frame sequences with V and J called. These copies leave out some clones; in studies compared against another copy, an unresolved V gene accounts for under half, and the cause of the remainder is not known. That table gives V, J and clone size, and the DNA gave D and trimming. This sample holds about 110,000 clones; roughly three fifths were observed only once. The ten largest clones represent approximately 3.9% of the sample.

In total, roughly 710 healthy bone marrow donors made up the cohort. At the time of sampling, every cohort member was nominally healthy, though immune exposures that went unrecorded were likely present. The donor was CMV seropositive and belonged to the group of about 290 seropositive cohort members. A peripheral blood sample was provided by each donor, and peripheral blood mononuclear cells were used for TCR beta sequencing. Genomic DNA was extracted from the blood cell samples with the Qiagen DNeasy Blood Extraction Kit. The full study reports these points: Most TCR sequences were observed very rarely across donors, whereas some public TCRs were present in many individuals. According to a later analysis, most CMV-associated TCR beta chains appeared to be HLA-restricted, and the HLA associations seemed to be driven largely by CMV exposure. Linkage disequilibrium might explain the correlated functional status among segregating V segments, but an unknown experimental factor could not be excluded. Roughly uniform sequencing depth across donors was assumed in presence/absence analyses, although this assumption may not hold. Because some donors lacked HLA typing at each locus, the association tests relied only on the typed subset. It was suggested by the authors that the approach could potentially be generalized to other disease states and immunological phenotypes. The only immune exposure information available for the cohort was CMV serostatus. Only TCR beta chains were sequenced in this cohort, and the absence of alpha or paired-chain data limited detectable features. Some IMGT-functional V segments, including TRBV6-2 and TRBV6-3, could not be told apart with the 87-base-pair reads, so those segments were excluded. Specific HLA alleles were associated with 15,000 to 20,000 TCR beta sequences at a false discovery rate of 0.05 in a later analysis. In a later analysis, the rate of TCR association differed among HLA loci, with DRB1 alleles having the most associated TCRs and HLA-C alleles having the fewest. Because counts were too low, about 18 rarely observed V segments, including chromosome 9 orphons, were left out of the earlier analysis of some 640 of the donors. A group of highly shared sequence variants was considered likely to be a technical artifact of the sequencing pipeline. A later genetic analysis associated a missense DCLRE1C variant with V-gene and J-gene trimming of TCR beta chains, and an independent cohort replicated the association. A later genetic analysis reported fewer N-insertions in productive TCRs among donors in an Asian-associated ancestry cluster than the roughly 700-donor mean. A few of the identified cytomegalovirus-associated TCR beta chains were confirmed in vitro to be specific for cytomegalovirus antigens. According to a later analysis, parvovirus B19, influenza, CMV and Epstein-Barr virus appeared linked to several top co-occurrence clusters. A later analysis found that HLA-associated TCR beta chains were more clonally expanded and had lower generation probabilities than equally common non-associated chains. When HLA alleles, especially DR and DQ, strongly co-occurred, attributing TCR associations to individual alleles was difficult. In the study, some 160 TCR beta chains were listed as associated with cytomegalovirus. Broadly in line with IMGT annotations, most TCR beta V segments showed up in productive rearrangements about 87% or about 30% of the time in an earlier analysis of 450 to 600 of the donors. A further reported finding was that TCR beta sequences accurately predicted the HLA-A and HLA-B alleles for most subjects in the first cohort. Cytomegalovirus status was reported to be diagnosed by the classifier with high specificity and sensitivity in both the original and validation cohorts.

There are 14 amino acids in the CDR3, from cysteine to phenylalanine inclusive. The entry retains the CDR3 DNA only, 42 bases that are in frame from base 1. CDR1 and CDR2 are read off the germline V gene as MNHNS and SASEGT. V has 6 bases trimmed and J has 8 bases trimmed; junction bases matching no gene number 6. Worth noting for this clone: Its antigen is not yet known. No per-base quality is available; no much larger clone lies one base away.

The TCR sequence derives from a man aged 25-45 years in good health and CMV-seropositive. Recombination joined TRBV6-1 with TRBJ2-1; a stretch of 11 junction bases matches TRBD2. The sample taken for sequencing was PBMCs. This receptor carries the CDR3 CASRSSGGRDEQFF. The DNA sequence follows: TGTGCCAGCAGGTCTAGCGGGGGGCGCGATGAGCAGTTCTTC.